The 28 T cell receptor beta chains below were found in one sample sequenced in a study of cytomegalovirus exposure and HLA in healthy donors (dated by TCRdb to 2016 to 2017). The library came from the immunoSEQ multiplex PCR assay. A mixture of 60 forward primers for TCR Vbeta segments and 13 reverse primers for TCR Jbeta segments was used in the multiplex PCR. TCRdb limited this immuneACCESS table to in-frame rearrangements with V and J called. A share of clones is missing; checked studies link under half to unresolved V genes, and the rest is unexplained. The sample profile shows about 120,000 clones; 72% of them were found once. Around 4% of the sample is in the top ten clones. Sequencing was done on a sample of PBMCs. The source of these receptors is a man aged 25 to 40 in good health and CMV-seronegative.

This clone has just one count. V and J are TRBV5-1 and TRBJ2-1; D is undetermined. Germline loops: CDR1 SGHRS, CDR2 YFSETQ. V lost 0 bases and J lost 9, with 7 bases in between. The CDR3 is made up of 12 amino acids. CDR3 DNA sequence: TGCGCCAGCAGCTTGGCGTCTGTTGAGCAGTTCTTC. The encoded protein is CASSLASVEQFF.

The gene calls are TRBV6-1 and TRBJ1-1; 7 bases are a match to TRBD1. This CDR3 contains 15 residues. Germline lookup yields CDR1 MNHNS and CDR2 SASEGT. V trimming: 6 bases; J trimming: 0 bases; junction bases outside the gene matches: 7. The CDR3 coding sequence is TGTGCCAGCAGCTCCGGGACAGAAATGAACACTGAAGCTTTCTTT. It translates to CASSSGTEMNTEAFF.

The gene calls are TRBV28 and TRBJ1-2; 7 bases map to TRBD1. Germline assignment: CDR1 MDHEN and CDR2 SYDVKM. The trim removed 10 bases at V and 2 bases at J, leaving 10 bases unmatched. The CDR3 sequence is 14 residues long. CDR3 bases: TGTGCCACCAAAACGGGGACAGCGAACTATGGCTACACCTTC. It encodes CATKTGTANYGYTF.

This clone has a handful of counts. The rearrangement uses TRBV2 and TRBJ1-3; D is uncertain. Per germline, CDR1 SNHLY and CDR2 FYNNEI. This CDR3 has 12 amino acids. V shed 7 bases and J shed 0 bases, with 4 bases lying between them. CDR3 protein: CASINSGNTIYF. CDR3 sequence (DNA): TGTGCCAGCATAAACTCTGGAAACACCATATATTTT.

The chain combines TRBV6-5 with TRBJ1-2, with 7 bases that match TRBD1. J lost 7 bases, V lost 6 bases, and 8 bases had no gene match. Germline-derived CDR1 and CDR2 are MNHEY and SVGAGI. This CDR3 comprises 13 residues. The CDR3 nucleotides are TGTGCCAGCAGACCCGACTCAGGGGGTGGCTACACCTTC. The encoded protein is CASRPDSGGGYTF.

The chain joins TRBV5-5 to TRBJ2-7; no definite D call. The CDR3 extends over 14 amino acids. Trimming pared 1 base from V and 3 bases from J, leaving 11 bases between. CDR1 and CDR2 (germline): SGHKS, YYEKEE (reference sequence). CDR3 sequence: CASSLHGSSYEQYF. The DNA for the CDR3 is TGTGCCAGCAGCTTGCACGGTTCAAGCTACGAGCAGTACTTC.

The DNA of the CDR3 is TGCGCCAGCAGCCAAGAGGGCAGAAGTAGGACAGATACGCAGTATTTT. It is translated as CASSQEGRSRTDTQYF. The rearrangement uses TRBV4-1 and TRBJ2-3; D ambiguous. The CDR3 length is 16 residues. V lost 0 bases and J 3 bases, leaving 13 bases between the germline ends. Per germline, CDR1 MGHRA and CDR2 YSYEKL.

V gene TRBV5-1 combines with J gene TRBJ1-6; 11 bases are shared with TRBD1. In germline, CDR1 is SGHRS, CDR2 YFSETQ. This CDR3 contains 18 residues. Trimming cost V 1 base and J 7 bases; bases outside gene matches: 10. The CDR3 sequence is CASSLFPGQGAENSPLHF. CDR3 coding DNA: TGCGCCAGCAGCTTGTTTCCTGGACAGGGGGCAGAAAATTCACCCCTCCACTTT. Based on the CDR3 plus reference TRBV5-1 and TRBJ1-6, the full variable domain is KAGVTQTPRYLIKTRGQQVTLSCSPISGHRSVSWYQQTPGQGLQFLFEYFSETQRNKGNFPGRFSGRQFSNSRSEMNVSTLELGDSALYLCASSLFPGQGAENSPLHFGNGTRLTVT.

This chain uses TRBV7-9 with TRBJ2-7; D is unclear. The CDR3 totals 11 residues. V was pared by 4 bases and J by 9 bases, with 10 bases between. CDR1 is SEHNR and CDR2 is FQNEAQ in the germline V gene (reference sequence). CDR3 sequence reads: CASSSGIPQYF. DNA for the CDR3: TGTGCCAGCAGCTCAGGTATTCCGCAGTACTTC. Together with reference TRBV7-9 and TRBJ2-7, the CDR3 gives the full variable domain: DTGVSQNPRHKITKRGQNVTFRCDPISEHNRLYWYRQTLGQGPEFLTYFQNEAQLEKSRLLSDRFSAERPKGSFSTLEIQRTEQGDSAMYLCASSSGIPQYFGPGTRLTVT.

The chain carries TRBV28 and TRBJ1-1, with D possibly being TRBD1 (6 bases). Germline V gene lookup returns CDR1 MDHEN and CDR2 SYDVKM. V shed 4 bases and J shed 4 bases, with 22 bases lying between them. The CDR3 consists of 17 residues. The CDR3 sequence: CASSSVKRRGEGTEAFF. For the CDR3, the DNA is TGTGCCAGCAGTTCCGTAAAACGCAGGGGTGAGGGCACTGAAGCTTTCTTT.

V usage is TRBV15 and J usage is TRBJ2-7; D possibly corresponds to TRBD2 (5 bases). Trimming took off 0 bases at V and 6 bases at J, with 15 bases between the two ends. This CDR3 spans 15 amino acids. CDR1 and CDR2 (germline): LNHNV, YYDKDF (reference sequence). CDR3 in amino acids: CATSRDLQRAPEQYF. CDR3 DNA sequence: TGTGCCACCAGCAGAGATCTACAGAGGGCCCCCGAGCAGTACTTC.

The chain employs TRBV6-5 and TRBJ1-5; possible D gene TRBD1, 5 bases. The CDR3 consists of 13 residues. V lost 6 bases and J 5 bases, leaving 11 bases between the germline ends. The germline CDR1 and CDR2 sequences are MNHEY and SVGAGI. CDR3 bases: TGTGCCAGCAGCTCCGACAGTTATCAGCCCCAGCATTTT. Protein: CASSSDSYQPQHF.

J is TRBJ1-3 and V is TRBV29-1; D call uncertain. Trimming left V 6 bases short and J 0 bases short, with 12 bases between. CDR1 is SQVTM and CDR2 is ANQGSEA in the germline V gene. The CDR3 is 14 amino acids. CDR3 nucleotides: TGCAGCGTCGCCCCGAGGGTCTCTGGAAACACCATATATTTT. Its protein is CSVAPRVSGNTIYF.

V and J are TRBV2 and TRBJ2-7; TRBD1 matches at 10 bases. The CDR3 runs to 14 residues. CDR1 SNHLY and CDR2 FYNNEI come from the germline V gene. V trimming: 10 bases; J trimming: 3 bases; junction bases outside the gene matches: 9. The CDR3: CATSGGTGDYEQYF. CDR3 DNA sequence: TGTGCCACCTCGGGGGGGACAGGGGACTACGAGCAGTACTTC. Complete variable domain (other parts from reference TRBV2 and TRBJ2-7): EPEVTQTPSHQVTQMGQEVILRCVPISNHLYFYWYRQILGQKVEFLVSFYNNEISEKSEIFDDQFSVERPDGSNFTLKIRSTKLEDSAMYFCATSGGTGDYEQYFGPGTRLTVT.

The gene calls are TRBV10-2 and TRBJ2-5, with 8 bases aligning to TRBD1. The end of the DNA is better explained by TRBJ2-7, so the J call may be wrong. This CDR3 has 14 residues. Germline values: CDR1 WSHSY, CDR2 SAAADI. The CDR3 nucleotides read TGCGCCAGTAGGGGGGACAGGATAGCCTACGAGCAGTACTTC. This translates into CASRGDRIAYEQYF.

The chain couples TRBV18 to TRBJ1-5; TRBD1 is a possible D gene (6 bases). Trimming took 2 bases from V and 6 from J, leaving 17 bases between them. Germline CDR1 is KGHSH and CDR2 is LQKENI. This CDR3 contains 16 residues. The CDR3 loop reads CASSPIGSGELQPQHF. The CDR3 nucleotides are TGTGCCAGCTCACCAATCGGGTCAGGGGAACTTCAGCCCCAGCATTTT.

This rearrangement joins TRBV13 to TRBJ2-5, with a tentative D call TRBD2 (7 bases). The CDR3 contains 13 residues. Germline V gives CDR1 PRHDT, CDR2 FYEKMQ (reference sequence). V gave up 2 bases and J gave up 5 bases, with 9 bases separating them. CDR3 loop: CASSLKGGETQYF. The DNA for the CDR3 is TGTGCCAGCAGCTTAAAGGGGGGGGAGACCCAGTACTTC.

J is TRBJ2-3 and V is TRBV5-1, with 11 bases identical to TRBD2. V gave up 0 bases and J gave up 3 bases; unmatched junction bases: 3. There are 16 residues in the CDR3. From germline, CDR1 is SGHRS and CDR2 YFSETQ. Written as DNA, the CDR3 is TGCGCCAGCAGCTTGGAAATAGCGGGGGGGACAGATACGCAGTATTTT. Protein sequence: CASSLEIAGGTDTQYF. The variable domain in full, with the rest retrieved from reference TRBV5-1 and TRBJ2-3, is KAGVTQTPRYLIKTRGQQVTLSCSPISGHRSVSWYQQTPGQGLQFLFEYFSETQRNKGNFPGRFSGRQFSNSRSEMNVSTLELGDSALYLCASSLEIAGGTDTQYFGPGTRLTVL.

This clone was recorded once. The chain has TRBV7-8 and TRBJ2-5; 7 bases align to TRBD1. V shed 4 bases and J 6 bases; nucleotides not matched to a gene: 5. The CDR3 contains 13 residues. The germline V gene has CDR1 SGHVS and CDR2 FQNEAQ. CDR3 DNA sequence: TGTGCCAGCAGCTCGGACAGGCAGCAGACCCAGTACTTC. This codes for CASSSDRQQTQYF.

The chain combines TRBV28 with TRBJ2-1; TRBD2 agrees at 7 bases. Germline-derived CDR1 and CDR2 are MDHEN and SYDVKM. The CDR3 length is 13 residues. J gave up 4 bases and V 6 bases, and 3 bases lay outside the gene matches. CDR3 protein: CASSLGGYNEQFF. The CDR3 DNA reads TGTGCCAGCAGCCTGGGGGGGTACAATGAGCAGTTCTTC.

This clone has more than one count but fewer than ten. The chain has TRBV4-1 and TRBJ2-3; maybe TRBD2 (7 bases). Trimming shortened V by 1 base and J by 6 bases, and 17 bases separated the two germline ends. Germline CDR1 reads MGHRA; CDR2 reads YSYEKL. The CDR3 runs to 16 residues. CDR3 bases: TGCGCCAGCAGCCAAGTAATTGGGGGGGGGCGGGATACGCAGTATTTT. It yields the protein CASSQVIGGGRDTQYF.

The rearrangement links TRBV5-1 to TRBJ2-3; D is undetermined. CDR3 size: 15 residues. The ends were cut back, 3 bases at V and 0 bases at J, with 11 bases in the middle. In germline, CDR1 is SGHRS, CDR2 YFSETQ. The DNA of the CDR3 is TGCGCCAGCAGCTCGAGCTTTACCAGCACAGATACGCAGTATTTT. Encoded protein: CASSSSFTSTDTQYF. The full variable domain, in which reference TRBV5-1 and TRBJ2-3 provide the parts outside the CDR3, is KAGVTQTPRYLIKTRGQQVTLSCSPISGHRSVSWYQQTPGQGLQFLFEYFSETQRNKGNFPGRFSGRQFSNSRSEMNVSTLELGDSALYLCASSSSFTSTDTQYFGPGTRLTVL.

This clone occurred a few times. This chain connects TRBV7-9 to TRBJ1-2; D remains ambiguous. Deletions cut 6 bases from V and 7 bases from J, with 12 bases between. This CDR3 region has 12 residues. Germline V gene sequence: CDR1 SEHNR, CDR2 FQNEAQ (reference sequence). CDR3 sequence: CASSPSVFGYTF. In DNA, the CDR3 is TGTGCCAGCAGTCCATCGGTCTTTGGCTACACCTTC. Full variable domain (rest looked up from reference TRBV7-9 and TRBJ1-2): DTGVSQNPRHKITKRGQNVTFRCDPISEHNRLYWYRQTLGQGPEFLTYFQNEAQLEKSRLLSDRFSAERPKGSFSTLEIQRTEQGDSAMYLCASSPSVFGYTFGSGTRLTVV.

The genes are TRBV6-5 and TRBJ2-1, with 7 bases aligning to TRBD1. The CDR3 has 15 amino acids. The junction had 8 bases not matched to a gene; V was cut back by 2 bases and J by 7 bases. The germline gives CDR1 MNHEY, CDR2 SVGAGI. CDR3: CASSYQRQGMNEQFF. In nucleotides, the CDR3 is TGTGCCAGCAGTTACCAGAGACAGGGCATGAATGAGCAGTTCTTC.

This sequence joins TRBV11-3 and TRBJ2-3; D is unresolved. The V gene's germline CDR1 is SGHNT and CDR2 YENEEA. This CDR3 contains 11 residues. V was shortened by 3 bases and J by 5 bases, with 3 bases between the two germline ends. The CDR3 is CASSFRDTQYF. The CDR3 nucleotides are TGTGCCAGCAGCTTTAGAGATACGCAGTATTTT.

The chain has TRBV4-2 and TRBJ2-2, with 9 bases matching TRBD2. The V segment lost 0 bases and the J segment 6 bases; nucleotides outside the gene matches: 2. This CDR3 contains 15 residues. Per the germline V gene, CDR1 is LGHNA and CDR2 is YNFKEQ. This CDR3 reads CASSQEAGGPGELFF. The CDR3 DNA is TGTGCCAGCAGCCAAGAGGCGGGGGGGCCCGGGGAGCTGTTTTTT.

Concerning this clone: The junction and the germline gene differ at one end; a read error may be behind it. The V and J genes are TRBV7-9 and TRBJ1-2, with TRBD1 matching over 12 bases. In germline, CDR1 is SEHNR, CDR2 FQNEAQ (reference sequence). The CDR3 loop spans 16 amino acids. CDR3 bases: TGTTCCAGCAGCATTCCGGGACAGGGGGCCCTCATGGGCTACACCTTC. Its protein is CSSSIPGQGALMGYTF.

This clone turned up a few times. This sequence joins TRBV7-8 and TRBJ1-2; unclear D gene. V dropped 3 bases and J dropped 8 bases, with 16 bases sitting between them. CDR3 length equals 14 residues. Germline lookup yields CDR1 SGHVS and CDR2 FQNEAQ. The CDR3 here is CASSLEGLGRGYTF. CDR3 sequence (DNA): TGTGCCAGCAGCTTGGAAGGACTCGGTCGGGGCTACACCTTC.